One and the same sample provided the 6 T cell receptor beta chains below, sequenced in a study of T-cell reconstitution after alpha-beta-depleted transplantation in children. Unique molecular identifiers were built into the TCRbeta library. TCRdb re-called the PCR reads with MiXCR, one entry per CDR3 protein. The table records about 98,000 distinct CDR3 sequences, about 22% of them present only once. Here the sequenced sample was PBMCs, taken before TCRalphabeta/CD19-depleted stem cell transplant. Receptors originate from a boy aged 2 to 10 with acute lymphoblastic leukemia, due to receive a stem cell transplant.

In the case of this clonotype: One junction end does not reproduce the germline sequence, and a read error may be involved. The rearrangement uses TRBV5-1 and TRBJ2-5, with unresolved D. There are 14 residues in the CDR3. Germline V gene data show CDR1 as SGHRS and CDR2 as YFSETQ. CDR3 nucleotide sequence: TGCGCCAGCAGGTTGGGTCGAACTCAAGAGACCCAGTACTTC. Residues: CASRLGRTQETQYF. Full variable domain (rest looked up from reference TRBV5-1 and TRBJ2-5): KAGVTQTPRYLIKTRGQQVTLSCSPISGHRSVSWYQQTPGQGLQFLFEYFSETQRNKGNFPGRFSGRQFSNSRSEMNVSTLELGDSALYLCASRLGRTQETQYFGPGTRLLVL.

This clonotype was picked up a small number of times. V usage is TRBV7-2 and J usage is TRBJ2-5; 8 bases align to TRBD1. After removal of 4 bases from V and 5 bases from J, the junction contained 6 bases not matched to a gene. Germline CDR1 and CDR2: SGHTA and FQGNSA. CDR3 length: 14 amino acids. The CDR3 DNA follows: TGTGCCAGCAGCTCGCAGGGGGCGCGGGAGACCCAGTACTTC. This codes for CASSSQGARETQYF.

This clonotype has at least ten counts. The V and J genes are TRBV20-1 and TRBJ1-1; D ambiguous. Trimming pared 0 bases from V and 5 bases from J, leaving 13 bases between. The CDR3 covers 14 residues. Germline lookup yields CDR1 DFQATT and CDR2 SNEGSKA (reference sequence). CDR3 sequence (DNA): TGCAGTGCTAGAGATCTAGGTGGCGAGACTGAAGCTTTCTTT. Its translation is CSARDLGGETEAFF.

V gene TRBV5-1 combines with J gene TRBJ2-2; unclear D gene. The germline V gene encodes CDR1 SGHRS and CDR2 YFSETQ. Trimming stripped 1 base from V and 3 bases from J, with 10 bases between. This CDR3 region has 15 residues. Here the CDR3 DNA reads TGCGCCAGCAGCTTGCCAGGAATGGACACCGGGGAGCTGTTTTTT. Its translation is CASSLPGMDTGELFF.

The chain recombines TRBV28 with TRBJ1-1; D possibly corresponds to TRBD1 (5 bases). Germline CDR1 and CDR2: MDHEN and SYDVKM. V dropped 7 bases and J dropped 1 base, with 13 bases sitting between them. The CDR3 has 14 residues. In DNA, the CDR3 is TGTGCCAGCACCCGGACCGGGGCGAACACTGAAGCTTTCTTT. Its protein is CASTRTGANTEAFF.

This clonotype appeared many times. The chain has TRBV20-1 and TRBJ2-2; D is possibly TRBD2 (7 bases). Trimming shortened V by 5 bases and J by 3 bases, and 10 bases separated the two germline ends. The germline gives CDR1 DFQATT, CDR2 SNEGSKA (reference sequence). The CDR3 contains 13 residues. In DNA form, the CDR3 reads TGCAGTGCTCGGGGGGCGGACACCGGGGAGCTGTTTTTT. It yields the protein CSARGADTGELFF.